This T cell receptor beta chain was sequenced during a study of metastatic and nonmetastatic thyroid tumors. About the research overall: Repertoires from blood and tumor or nodule tissue of malignant and benign thyroid patients were compared.

TCRdb re-analyzed the PCR reads using MiXCR. The repertoire holds 70,000 or so clones, with 13% to 15% as singletons. Prior to thyroid surgery, none of the patients had received any treatment. The CDR3 consists of 13 residues. In germline, CDR1 is DFQATT, CDR2 SNEGSKA (reference sequence). V was clipped by 3 bases and J by 0 bases, with 8 bases between them. This clone was detected many times. The rearrangement joins TRBV20-1 to TRBJ1-1; a possible D gene is TRBD1 (6 bases). The clonotype originates from a male donor with papillary thyroid cancer or a benign thyroid nodule (not recorded which). Some clones in this sample may be carry-over from other donors' samples. What was sequenced was blood. CDR3 sequence reads: CSARDSMNTEAFF. CDR3 in DNA: TGCAGTGCTAGGGACAGTATGAACACTGAAGCTTTCTTT.